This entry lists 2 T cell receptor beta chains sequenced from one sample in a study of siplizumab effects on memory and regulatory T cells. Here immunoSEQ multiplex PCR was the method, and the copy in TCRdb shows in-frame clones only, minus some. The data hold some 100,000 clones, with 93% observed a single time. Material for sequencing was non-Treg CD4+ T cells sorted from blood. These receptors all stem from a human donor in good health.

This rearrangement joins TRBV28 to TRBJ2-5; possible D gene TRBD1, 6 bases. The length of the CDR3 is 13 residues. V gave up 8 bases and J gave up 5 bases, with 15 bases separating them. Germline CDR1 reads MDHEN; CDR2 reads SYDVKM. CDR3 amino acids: CASGQGSLETQYF. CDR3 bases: TGTGCCAGCGGGCAGGGGAGTTTGGAGACCCAGTACTTC. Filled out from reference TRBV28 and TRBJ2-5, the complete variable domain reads DVKVTQSSRYLVKRTGEKVFLECVQDMDHENMFWYRQDPGLGLRLIYFSYDVKMKEKGDIPEGYSVSREKKERFSLILESASTNQTSMYLCASGQGSLETQYFGPGTRLLVL.

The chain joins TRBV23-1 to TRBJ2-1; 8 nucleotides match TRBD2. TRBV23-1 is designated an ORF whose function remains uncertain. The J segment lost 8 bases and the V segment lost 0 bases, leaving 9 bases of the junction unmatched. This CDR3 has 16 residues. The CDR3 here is CASSQSSGGLNYEQFF. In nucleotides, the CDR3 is TGCGCCAGCAGTCAATCCAGCGGGGGCCTGAACTATGAGCAGTTCTTC.